This TCR beta chain was retrieved from a study of Tregs in tolerant kidney transplant recipients. Broader study findings: Tolerant patients' donor-specific Tregs expanded beyond overall Tregs, suggesting antigen-driven growth. Biological reproducibility was not directly addressed in this study. Some patients' samples used different primers over time, so nucleotide sequences weren't comparable.

Turning to this clone: The antigen is not known.

Using immunoSEQ multiplex PCR, the repertoire was profiled, and TCRdb retains in-frame clones only, with some absent. This table has tens of thousands of clones, roughly 93% appearing once. V lost 2 bases and J lost 6, with 8 bases in between. Germline V lookup: CDR1 PRHDT, CDR2 FYEKMQ (reference sequence). The CDR3 loop spans 13 amino acids. Unstimulated regulatory T cells (CD4+CD25+CD127-), CD4+CD25- non-regulatory cells, CD4 and CD8 cells were FACS-sorted from thawed PBMCs. The clonotype originates from a human donor who received a combined kidney and bone marrow transplant. The source material was CD4+ T cells from blood, sampled before the transplant. V is TRBV13 and J is TRBJ1-5; D gene ambiguous. CDR3 sequence: CASSLPGGQPQHF. The CDR3 DNA reads TGTGCCAGCAGCTTACCGGGAGGTCAGCCCCAGCATTTT.